The present T cell receptor beta chain was sequenced within a study of blood T cell repertoires in COVID-19. Study-level information: From the United States, Italy and Spain came samples of acute and convalescent COVID-19. From T cells, B-cell-depleted T cells, or PBMCs came the material, which was cDNA or gDNA.

Trimming cost V 2 bases and J 0 bases; bases outside gene matches: 4. The CDR3 contains 15 residues. Germline CDR1 is SGDLS and CDR2 is YYNGEE. This table comes from immunoSEQ multiplex PCR, and its TCRdb copy is limited to in-frame clones, with some not included. The sample records about 260,000 clones, about 87% being singletons. The sample taken for sequencing was peripheral blood. This TCR was recovered from a man aged 55 to 70 who had recovered from COVID-19. V gene TRBV9 combines with J gene TRBJ2-5; 7 bases fit TRBD2. The CDR3 loop reads CASSVQRGNQETQYF. The CDR3 DNA reads TGTGCCAGCAGCGTCCAGCGGGGAAACCAAGAGACCCAGTACTTC.